Following are 24 T cell receptor beta chains from one sample sequenced in a study of T cells expressing NK-cell markers. TCRdb re-called the 5' RACE reads; one entry per CDR3 protein, DNA not given. The sample data list about 380,000 distinct CDR3 sequences. The source material was blood T cells: a sorted CD56 or NKG2C T cell subset, CD4+ or CD8+ T cells, or bulk PBMC T cells (not recorded which). All receptors come from a man aged 18-69 years in good health.

The rearrangement joins TRBV3-1 to TRBJ2-3; TCRdb's assignment of TRBD2 cannot be checked, as there is no DNA. Per the germline V gene, CDR1 is LGHDT and CDR2 is YNNKEL (reference sequence). The CDR3 is made up of 13 amino acids. The CDR3 spells CASSQAVARRQYF.

This chain links TRBV7-3 with TRBJ2-3; TCRdb's D call of TRBD2 is untestable without DNA. Germline V lookup: CDR1 SGHTA, CDR2 FQGTGA. There are 15 residues in the CDR3. The CDR3 sequence is CASTKTSGYTDTQYF.

The chain couples TRBV28 to TRBJ1-5; TCRdb's D gene call, TRBD1, goes unchecked for lack of DNA. The CDR3 extends over 15 amino acids. Per germline, CDR1 MDHEN and CDR2 SYDVKM. CDR3 residues: CASSSPDRGNQPQHF.

V is TRBV12-3 or TRBV12-4 and J is TRBJ2-6. The CDR3 contains 15 residues. The CDR3 is CASSLRDSGANVLTF.

The rearrangement uses TRBV11-2 and TRBJ1-3. The CDR3 spans 14 residues. The V gene's germline CDR1 is SGHAT and CDR2 FQNNGV. The CDR3 reads CASSQILSGNTIYF.

The chain is built from TRBV7-2 and TRBJ2-5; TCRdb's D call of TRBD2 is untestable without DNA. The CDR3 runs to 13 residues. Germline-derived CDR1 and CDR2 are SGHTA and FQGNSA. CDR3 amino acids: CASSGGLQETQYF.

V and J are TRBV20-1 and TRBJ1-5. The CDR3 runs to 17 residues. CDR1 and CDR2 (germline): DFQATT, SNEGSKA (reference sequence). The CDR3 loop reads CSARTVERAHSNQPQHF.

The chain carries TRBV9 and TRBJ2-1; there is no DNA to check the TCRdb D call of TRBD2. Germline assignment: CDR1 SGDLS and CDR2 YYNGEE. There are 15 residues in the CDR3. The CDR3 is CASSGISGAYNEQFF. Drawing the rest from reference TRBV9 and TRBJ2-1, the complete variable domain is DSGVTQTPKHLITATGQRVTLRCSPRSGDLSVYWYQQSLDQGLQFLIQYYNGEERAKGNILERFSAQQFPDLHSELNLSSLELGDSALYFCASSGISGAYNEQFFGPGTRLTVL.

The gene calls are TRBV7-9 and TRBJ2-7; no DNA is available, so the TRBD1 call from TCRdb remains unchecked. Germline CDR1 is SEHNR and CDR2 is FQNEAQ (reference sequence). CDR3 size: 16 residues. CDR3 in amino acids: CASSSPPGRSFSEQYF.

CDR3 residues: CATSRDLLAGGSHEQFF. The chain joins TRBV15 to TRBJ2-1; the D gene TCRdb calls, TRBD2, cannot be checked with no DNA. The CDR3 is made up of 17 amino acids. Germline CDR1 is LNHNV and CDR2 is YYDKDF (reference sequence).

The chain links TRBV2 to TRBJ2-7; TCRdb picks TRBD1, but there is no DNA to check that call. Germline values: CDR1 SNHLY, CDR2 FYNNEI. CDR3 length equals 17 residues. CDR3 amino acids: CASKAHTGGHHAYEQYF.

This chain uses TRBV12-3 or TRBV12-4 with TRBJ1-6; TCRdb lists TRBD1, though no DNA is available to test this call. This CDR3 has 14 residues. The CDR3 here is CASRLNRENSPLHF.

CDR3 sequence: CASAGRESLNTEAFF. This sequence joins TRBV18 and TRBJ1-1; absent DNA, TCRdb's TRBD1 call cannot be checked. CDR3 length: 15 residues. Germline V lookup: CDR1 KGHSH, CDR2 LQKENI.

The J gene is TRBJ1-1, the V gene TRBV5-1; the TCRdb call, TRBD1, lacks DNA for checking. Germline V CDR1 and CDR2: SGHRS, YFSETQ. The CDR3 consists of 14 residues. The CDR3: CASSPVPPDTEAFF. Complete variable domain (other parts from reference TRBV5-1 and TRBJ1-1): KAGVTQTPRYLIKTRGQQVTLSCSPISGHRSVSWYQQTPGQGLQFLFEYFSETQRNKGNFPGRFSGRQFSNSRSEMNVSTLELGDSALYLCASSPVPPDTEAFFGQGTRLTVV.

The rearrangement uses TRBV5-4 and TRBJ2-5; the D gene TCRdb calls, TRBD2, cannot be checked with no DNA. CDR1 SGHNT and CDR2 YYREEE come from the germline V gene (reference sequence). The CDR3 spans 16 residues. The CDR3 reads CASSLPSGGSLETQYF.

The rearrangement uses TRBV6-1 and TRBJ2-3; TCRdb names TRBD2, which stays unverified in the absence of DNA. The germline V gene has CDR1 MNHNS and CDR2 SASEGT. This CDR3 comprises 13 residues. CDR3 sequence: CASRDREVGTQYF.

The chain combines TRBV3-1 with TRBJ2-1. Germline loops: CDR1 LGHDT, CDR2 YNNKEL (reference sequence). The CDR3 length is 12 residues. CDR3: CASSRAYNEQFF.

The CDR3 loop is CASSLVRGRNDQYF. This sequence joins TRBV11-2 and TRBJ2-5; TCRdb's D call, TRBD1, is unchecked because there is no DNA. CDR3 size: 14 residues. The germline V gene has CDR1 SGHAT and CDR2 FQNNGV. Full variable domain (missing parts from reference TRBV11-2 and TRBJ2-5): EAGVAQSPRYKIIEKRQSVAFWCNPISGHATLYWYQQILGQGPKLLIQFQNNGVVDDSQLPKDRFSAERLKGVDSTLKIQPAKLEDSAVYLCASSLVRGRNDQYFGPGTRLLVL.

This sequence joins TRBV6-1 and TRBJ1-5. Germline values: CDR1 MNHNS, CDR2 SASEGT. The CDR3 has 16 residues. CDR3: CASSDQSYHSNQPQHF.

This CDR3 reads CASSSTVYNSPLHF. This chain links TRBV7-9 with TRBJ1-6; as DNA is missing, the TRBD1 call by TCRdb cannot be tested. This CDR3 has 14 residues. The germline V gene encodes CDR1 SEHNR and CDR2 FQNEAQ (reference sequence). The full variable domain, in which reference TRBV7-9 and TRBJ1-6 provide the parts outside the CDR3, is DTGVSQNPRHKITKRGQNVTFRCDPISEHNRLYWYRQTLGQGPEFLTYFQNEAQLEKSRLLSDRFSAERPKGSFSTLEIQRTEQGDSAMYLCASSSTVYNSPLHFGNGTRLTVT.

V usage is TRBV20-1 and J usage is TRBJ2-5; TCRdb lists TRBD2, though no DNA is available to test this call. The CDR3 runs 17 residues. From germline, CDR1 is DFQATT and CDR2 SNEGSKA (reference sequence). CDR3 residues: CSARDRRLAGAQETQYF.

The CDR3 region is CASRPSGGDTQYF. The chain uses TRBV12-3 or TRBV12-4 and TRBJ2-3; the TRBD2 assignment by TCRdb is unverifiable without DNA. The CDR3 is 13 residues long.

The V and J genes are TRBV6-6 and TRBJ2-7. This CDR3 has 11 amino acids. CDR1 MNHNY and CDR2 SVGAGI come from the germline V gene (reference sequence). The CDR3 region is CASRIRYEQYF.

The chain carries TRBV9 and TRBJ2-5; TCRdb gives TRBD2 as the D gene, but with no DNA this cannot be confirmed. Per the germline V gene, CDR1 is SGDLS and CDR2 is YYNGEE. The CDR3 runs to 14 residues. The CDR3 reads CASSGLAVQETQYF.